The sequence of this T cell receptor beta chain was determined in a study of OX40 agonist ivuxolimab in advanced cancers. Study at large: Subjects had a mean age of about 57 years, with a range of 23 to 79; less than 90% were male. Three patients responded partially, comprising one with hepatocellular carcinoma and two with cutaneous melanoma.

V lost 9 bases, J lost 7 bases, and 9 bases lay in between. This CDR3 is built from 10 residues. Looked up from germline, CDR1 is MRHNA and CDR2 is SNTAGT. Using immunoSEQ multiplex PCR, the repertoire was profiled, and TCRdb retains in-frame clones only, with some absent. The sample yields about 98,000 clones, 88% seen once. Autoimmune disease history or systemic immunosuppression disqualified patients. The chain recombines TRBV6-4 with TRBJ1-2, with D tentatively TRBD1 (6 bases). This TCR derives from an adult with an advanced solid tumor such as melanoma, head and neck, liver or kidney cancer. Sequenced here: CD4+ or CD8+ T cells sorted from blood, sampled in a trial of the OX40 agonist ivuxolimab. In nucleotides, the CDR3 is TGTGCCAGACAGGGATCTGGCTACACCTTC. Amino acid sequence: CARQGSGYTF.